Given below is one T cell receptor (beta chain) in context. The CDR3 length is 16 residues. Deletions cut 1 base from V and 4 bases from J, with 17 bases between. Germline CDR1 is SGHDT and CDR2 is YYEEEE. The record originates from a study of blood T cell repertoires in COVID-19. Here immunoSEQ multiplex PCR was the method, and the copy in TCRdb shows in-frame clones only, minus some. The repertoire holds around 250,000 clones, with 80% to 90% as singletons. This sequence joins TRBV5-6 and TRBJ1-1, with D perhaps TRBD1 (5 bases). Material: peripheral blood. This clonotype was sampled from a man in his 60s with acute or convalescent COVID-19. The CDR3 nucleotides are TGTGCCAGCAGCTTGCGTGTTGTCAGGAGGGGCACTGAAGCTTTCTTT. This gives the protein CASSLRVVRRGTEAFF.